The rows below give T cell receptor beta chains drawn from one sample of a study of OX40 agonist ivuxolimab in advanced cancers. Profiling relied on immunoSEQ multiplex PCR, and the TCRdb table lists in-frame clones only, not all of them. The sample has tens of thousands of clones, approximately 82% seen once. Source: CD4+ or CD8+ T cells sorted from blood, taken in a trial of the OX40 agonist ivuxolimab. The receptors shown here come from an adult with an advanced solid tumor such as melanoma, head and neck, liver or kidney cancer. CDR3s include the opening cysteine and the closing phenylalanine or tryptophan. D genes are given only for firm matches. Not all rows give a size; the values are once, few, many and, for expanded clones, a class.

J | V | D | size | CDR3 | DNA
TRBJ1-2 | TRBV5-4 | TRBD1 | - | CASSRDSNYGYTF | TGTGCCAGCAGCCGGGACAGCAACTATGGCTACACCTTC
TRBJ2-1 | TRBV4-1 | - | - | CASSLSAREQFF | TGCGCCAGCAGCCTCTCTGCCCGTGAGCAGTTCTTC
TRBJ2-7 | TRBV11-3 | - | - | CASSLERNGGSYEQYF | TGTGCCAGCAGCTTAGAAAGGAACGGTGGCTCCTACGAGCAGTACTTC
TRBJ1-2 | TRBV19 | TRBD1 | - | CASSTNSDRGLGGYTF | TGTGCCAGTAGTACTAACTCCGACAGGGGGCTTGGTGGCTACACCTTC
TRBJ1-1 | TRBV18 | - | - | CASSEQGTGTEAFF | TGTGCCAGCTCAGAACAGGGAACCGGCACTGAAGCTTTCTTT
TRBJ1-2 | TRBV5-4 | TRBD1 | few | CASSPGQGGHYGYTF | TGTGCCAGCAGCCCGGGACAGGGTGGTCACTATGGCTACACCTTC
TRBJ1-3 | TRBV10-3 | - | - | CAISESLGRQSSGNTIYF | TGTGCCATCAGTGAGTCGTTAGGGCGACAGAGCTCTGGAAACACCATATATTTT
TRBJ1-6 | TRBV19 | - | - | CASSIQERGGPLHF | TGTGCCAGTAGTATTCAGGAGCGGGGGGGACCCCTCCACTTT
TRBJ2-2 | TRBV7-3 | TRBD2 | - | CASSLVAGLNTGELFF | TGTGCCAGCAGCCTCGTAGCGGGATTGAACACCGGGGAGCTGTTTTTT
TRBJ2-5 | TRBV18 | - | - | CASSPVYRDPRETQYF | TGTGCCAGCTCACCCGTTTATAGGGACCCTAGGGAGACCCAGTACTTC
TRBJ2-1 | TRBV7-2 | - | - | CASSRRWGDNEQFF | TGTGCCAGCAGCCGAAGATGGGGGGACAATGAGCAGTTCTTC
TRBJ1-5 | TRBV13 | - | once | CASSLGANQPQHF | TGTGCCAGCAGCTTAGGGGCAAATCAGCCCCAGCATTTT
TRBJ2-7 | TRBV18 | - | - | CASSPLTENEQYF | TGTGCCAGCTCACCTTTGACAGAGAACGAGCAGTACTTC
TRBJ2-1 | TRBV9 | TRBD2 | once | CASSVEWEGLLNEQFF | TGTGCCAGCAGCGTAGAATGGGAGGGCCTTCTCAATGAGCAGTTCTTC
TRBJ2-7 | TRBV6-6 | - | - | CASGPERAGNYEQYF | TGTGCCAGCGGGCCTGAGCGGGCAGGGAACTACGAGCAGTACTTC
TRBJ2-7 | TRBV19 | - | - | CASSMVEGLSYEQYF | TGTGCCAGTAGTATGGTCGAAGGGTTATCCTACGAGCAGTACTTC
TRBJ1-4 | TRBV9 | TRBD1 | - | CASSVAPGQGGEKLFF | TGTGCCAGCAGCGTAGCACCGGGACAGGGTGGTGAAAAACTGTTTTTT
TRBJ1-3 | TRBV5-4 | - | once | CASSFQGSGNTIYF | TGTGCCAGCAGCTTTCAGGGCTCTGGAAACACCATATATTTT
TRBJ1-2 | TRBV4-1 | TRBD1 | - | CASSQTGTGEFGYTF | TGCGCCAGCAGCCAGACCGGGACAGGGGAGTTCGGCTACACCTTC
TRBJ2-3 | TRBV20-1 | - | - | CSASLSDTQYF | TGCAGTGCTAGTTTGTCAGATACGCAGTATTTT
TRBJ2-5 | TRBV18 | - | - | CASSPRGSETQYF | TGTGCCAGCTCACCCAGGGGTTCCGAGACCCAGTACTTC
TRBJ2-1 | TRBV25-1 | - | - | CASSEKLASPDEQFF | TGTGCCAGCAGTGAAAAACTAGCTAGTCCCGATGAGCAGTTCTTC
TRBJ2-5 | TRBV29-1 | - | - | CSVGKGILEETQYF | TGCAGCGTTGGAAAGGGGATTTTGGAAGAGACCCAGTACTTC
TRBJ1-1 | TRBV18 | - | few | CASSPMNTEAFF | TGTGCCAGCTCACCAATGAACACTGAAGCTTTCTTT
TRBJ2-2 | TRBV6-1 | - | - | CASSLRQQNTGELFF | TGTGCCAGCAGCCTGCGACAGCAGAACACCGGGGAGCTGTTTTTT
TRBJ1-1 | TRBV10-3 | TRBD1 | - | CATVKGDSLEAFF | TGTGCCACCGTAAAAGGGGACAGCCTTGAAGCTTTCTTT
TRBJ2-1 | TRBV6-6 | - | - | CASSQVYNEQFF | TGTGCCAGCAGTCAGGTCTACAATGAGCAGTTCTTC
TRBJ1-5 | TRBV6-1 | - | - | CASSEGGTYQPQHF | TGTGCCAGCAGTGAAGGGGGGACGTATCAGCCCCAGCATTTT
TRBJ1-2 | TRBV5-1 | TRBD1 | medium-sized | CASSSGTGGGGYTF | TGCGCCAGCAGCTCCGGGACAGGGGGCGGTGGCTACACCTTC
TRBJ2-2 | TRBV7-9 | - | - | CASSEGFSAGELFF | TGTGCCAGCAGCGAGGGGTTTTCAGCCGGGGAGCTGTTTTTT
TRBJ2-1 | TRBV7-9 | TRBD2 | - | CASSPSGLADNEQFF | TGTGCCAGCAGCCCGAGCGGGCTAGCGGACAATGAGCAGTTCTTC
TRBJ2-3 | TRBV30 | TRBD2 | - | CAWSRLAGGYDTDTQYF | TGTGCCTGGAGTCGTCTAGCGGGAGGGTATGACACAGATACGCAGTATTTT
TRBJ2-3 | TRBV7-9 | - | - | CASSFLGTRDTQYF | TGTGCCAGCAGCTTCCTAGGGACCCGCGATACGCAGTATTTT
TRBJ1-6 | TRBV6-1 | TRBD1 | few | CASSGQGEVTGNSPLHF | TGTGCCAGCAGTGGACAGGGGGAAGTCACGGGTAATTCACCCCTCCACTTT
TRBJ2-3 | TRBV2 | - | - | CASSEFLDTDTQYF | TGTGCCAGCAGTGAATTCCTCGACACAGATACGCAGTATTTT
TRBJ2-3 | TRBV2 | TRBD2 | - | CASSLMGLAASDTQYF | TGTGCCAGCAGTCTAATGGGGCTAGCGGCCTCAGATACGCAGTATTTT
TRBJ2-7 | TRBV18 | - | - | CASSPTWQTGREQYF | TGTGCCAGCTCACCCACCTGGCAGACAGGGAGGGAGCAGTACTTC
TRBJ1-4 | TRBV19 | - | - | CASSMKLDEKLFF | TGTGCCAGTAGTATGAAGTTGGATGAAAAACTGTTTTTT